The subject of this entry is one TCR beta chain. As handled by the study authors: Nucleated cell counts were estimated from reference gene primer amplification. Produced via immunoSEQ multiplex PCR; TCRdb's table is partial and in-frame only. The DNA was the basis for D and trimming; V, J and clone size are from that table. The table shows more than 50,000 clones, with almost 90% occurring only once. CDR3 length equals 14 residues. Germline V gene sequence: CDR1 MNHEY, CDR2 SMNVEV (reference sequence). V dropped 8 bases and J dropped 5 bases, with 16 bases sitting between them. The source of the sample is a study of blood T cell repertoires in COVID-19. Study-wide context: From T cells, B-cell-depleted T cells, or PBMCs came the material, which was cDNA or gDNA.

This receptor was identified in a man aged 55 to 69 with active COVID-19. The chain carries TRBV27 and TRBJ2-1, with D possibly matching TRBD1 (6 bases). Sequencing was done on a sample of peripheral blood. CDR3: CASHPGTKHNEQFF. The CDR3 region has the DNA TGTGCCAGCCACCCCGGGACAAAACACAATGAGCAGTTCTTC.